The present T cell receptor (beta chain) was sequenced within a study of blood T cell repertoires in COVID-19. Overall study context: Whether acute or convalescent, the COVID-19 samples came from the United States, Italy and Spain. T cells, B-cell-depleted T cells, or PBMCs supplied cDNA or gDNA.

In the original analysis: Using reference gene primer amplification, nucleated cell counts were estimated. Repertoires were generated with immunoSEQ multiplex PCR, while TCRdb's copy carries only in-frame clones and drops some. V, J and clone size reflect that table, while D and trimming were determined from the DNA. The table shows nearly 55,000 clones, with 85% to 90% occurring only once. V lost 7 bases to trimming and J lost 1 base, with 20 bases between them. From germline, CDR1 is LNHDA and CDR2 SQIVND (reference sequence). This CDR3 has 17 amino acids. Sequencing was done on a sample of peripheral blood. The receptor's source is a man in his sixties or seventies with active COVID-19. The chain employs TRBV19 and TRBJ1-3; D uncertain. The CDR3 reads CASTSTWRRGSGNTIYF. The CDR3 DNA follows: TGTGCCAGTACCTCGACGTGGAGAAGAGGGTCTGGAAACACCATATATTTT.